The rows below give T cell receptor beta chains drawn from one sample of a study of cytomegalovirus exposure and HLA in healthy donors. The table came from immunoSEQ multiplex PCR; TCRdb's copy has only in-frame clones and leaves some out. The sample consists of around 200,000 clones, 65% to 80% of them appearing once. Material: PBMCs. The receptors derive from a young woman in good health and CMV-seropositive. Both conserved end residues are trimmed from each CDR3.

j_call | v_call | cdr3_aa
TRBJ2-7 | TRBV27 | ASSIRLASRSYEQY
TRBJ1-1 | TRBV7-2 | ASSPGQGGGEAF
TRBJ2-1 | TRBV6-5 | ATGQGTNEQF
TRBJ1-1 | TRBV11-2 | ASSLGGVNTEAF
TRBJ1-1 | TRBV7-9 | ASSLSQGRDTEAF
TRBJ1-3 | TRBV10-3 | AIRDDTKTGVLDTIY
TRBJ2-7 | TRBV6-5 | ASSYSGRLTPYEQY
TRBJ2-1 | TRBV7-8 | ASSLGAYNEQF
TRBJ2-7 | TRBV7-2 | ASSLRGRGLYEQY
TRBJ1-1 | TRBV15 | ATSRPDRGLAEAF
TRBJ1-2 | TRBV20-1 | SAGRGYT
TRBJ1-2 | TRBV4-1 | ASSQDPAAGRGYT
TRBJ2-5 | TRBV29-1 | STLQSETQY
TRBJ1-4 | TRBV4-3 | ASSKSGGSEKLF
TRBJ2-3 | TRBV7-9 | ASSSLRGGYTDTQY
TRBJ2-7 | TRBV4-3 | ASSQGLSYEQY
TRBJ1-6 | TRBV4-1 | ASSQFDRESSPLH
TRBJ2-7 | TRBV4-3 | ASSQDRGGGYEQY
TRBJ2-7 | TRBV7-9 | ASADRGPYEQY
TRBJ2-7 | TRBV29-1 | SVQQGPGEQY
TRBJ1-4 | TRBV15 | ATSRGQGEKLF
TRBJ2-2 | TRBV6-4 | ASSDRAGDTGELF
TRBJ2-7 | TRBV30 | AWSVSGIHEQY
TRBJ2-1 | TRBV11-3 | ASSPTSGSYNEQF
TRBJ2-1 | TRBV6-6 | ASSYWQDNEQF
TRBJ2-3 | TRBV6-1 | ACSGQIGADTQY
TRBJ2-7 | TRBV6-1 | ASFPGLAGEQY
TRBJ2-4 | TRBV4-2 | ASSQSDNRGMAGGPGNIQY
TRBJ2-7 | TRBV6-5 | ASTPTSGGIYEQY
TRBJ1-6 | TRBV27 | ASSPSEGQGHYNSPLH
TRBJ2-7 | TRBV7-9 | ASSLADRGYEQY
TRBJ1-2 | TRBV5-5 | ASSLVAGGWNGYT
TRBJ1-2 | TRBV6-9 | ASSYRRLTNYGYT
TRBJ1-1 | TRBV4-2 | ASSQEGSGGGHTEAF
TRBJ1-1 | TRBV11-2 | ASRINTRVSF
TRBJ2-3 | TRBV4-2 | ASSQDVGQVTDTQY
TRBJ1-2 | TRBV6-1 | ASSEDEVSGDGYT
TRBJ1-6 | TRBV10-3 | AISPKGGAYTSYNSPLH
TRBJ2-3 | TRBV2 | ASTPTSGGSDTQY
TRBJ2-5 | TRBV11-2 | ASSLTGAEETQY
TRBJ2-1 | TRBV7-9 | ASSHSSYNEQF
TRBJ1-1 | TRBV2 | ASHRGEGTEAF
TRBJ2-5 | TRBV4-1 | ASSQDHRVETQY
TRBJ2-7 | TRBV7-2 | ASSFGSRSYEQY
TRBJ1-2 | TRBV9 | ASKDRNYGYT
TRBJ1-4 | TRBV7-8 | ASSFNLDEKLF